This TCR beta chain was profiled in a study of T-cell reconstitution after alpha-beta-depleted transplantation in children. A library of TCRbeta sequences, prepared with unique molecular identifiers, was generated. Each CDR3 protein is one row after TCRdb ran MiXCR on the PCR reads. The sample lists around 580,000 distinct CDR3 sequences, 25% to 30% seen once, with around 36% in the top ten. The length of the CDR3 is 15 residues. V shed 4 bases, J shed 6 bases, and the junction held 7 bases outside the gene matches. Looked up from germline, CDR1 is SGHRS and CDR2 is YFSETQ. With regard to this clonotype: Its antigen is not identified.

Findings and caveats of the study: Some patients showed high day-60 TCRbeta diversity, which derived from surviving recipient T cells and thymic progenitors. The study reportedly traced alpha-beta T cells about two months after transplant to several hundred expanded graft clones. The main origin of T-cell counts and diversity one year after transplant was newly produced T cells.

The source of this sequence is a boy younger than two with Wiskott-Aldrich syndrome, due to receive a stem cell transplant. Source: PBMCs, taken before TCRalphabeta/CD19-depleted stem cell transplant. This rearrangement joins TRBV5-1 to TRBJ2-1; 10 positions agree with TRBD1. In nucleotides, the CDR3 is TGCGCCAGCAGCATCAGACAGGGGGCGTTCAATGAGCAGTTCTTC. Translated: CASSIRQGAFNEQFF.